This TCR beta chain was recorded in a study of T cell changes during pregnancy in multiple sclerosis. Trimming pared 6 bases from V and 0 bases from J, leaving 9 bases between. This CDR3 has 15 residues. CDR1 MNHEY and CDR2 SMNVEV come from the germline V gene (reference sequence). TCRdb's copy holds only in-frame clones and misses some; the assay was immunoSEQ multiplex PCR. The repertoire consists of approximately 74,000 clones, with 85% to 95% occurring once and the leading ten covering approximately 2.2%. The sequenced sample was peripheral blood, obtained before pregnancy. The chain employs TRBV27 and TRBJ2-6, with D possibly matching TRBD1 (6 bases). The sequence derives from a female donor with multiple sclerosis, enrolled in a pregnancy study. CDR3 in amino acids: CASRRGGSGANVLTF. As DNA, the CDR3 is TGTGCCAGCAGAAGAGGGGGCTCTGGGGCCAACGTCCTGACTTTC.